The clone carrying this TCR beta chain was counted many times. As yet, its antigen is unknown. Germline V gene lookup returns CDR1 DFQATT and CDR2 SNEGSKA (reference sequence). V dropped 3 bases and J dropped 6 bases, with 9 bases sitting between them. This CDR3 comprises 11 residues. In making TCR beta libraries, quantitative 5'-RACE with molecular barcodes was used. TCRdb itself ran the 5' RACE reads through MiXCR, one entry per CDR3 protein. Here the sample spans 150,000 to 200,000 distinct CDR3 sequences, about a third being singletons. The data belong to a study of CD8 T cells in ankylosing spondylitis. Findings and limits, study-wide: Earlier authors reported some of these motif variants in reactive arthritis synovial fluid and blood.

Sequencing was carried out using synovial fluid, either unsorted or a sorted T cell fraction (not recorded which). The chain links TRBV20-1 to TRBJ2-7; TRBD1 is a possible D gene (6 bases). This sequence originates from a male donor with ankylosing spondylitis. CDR3 protein: CSARTGPEQYF. In DNA, the CDR3 is TGCAGTGCTAGGACAGGTCCCGAGCAGTACTTC.